The rows below give T cell receptor beta chains drawn from one sample of a study of CD8+ T cells in alopecia areata. Libraries were prepared by immunoSEQ multiplex PCR; TCRdb keeps only in-frame clonotypes and omits some of them. This repertoire shows under 85,000 clones, around 49% found once; its top ten account for about a sixth. Sequencing used CD8+ T cells sorted from blood, obtained at week 0. Source of these receptors: a human donor with alopecia areata. Each CDR3 is given with its conserved first and last residue. The D gene is left open where the match is weak. A row's size may be missing; if present it is once, few, many or a size class.

J,V,D,size,CDR3,DNA
TRBJ2-1,TRBV29-1,-,-,CSVEGPGPVYNEQFF,TGCAGCGTTGAAGGTCCGGGGCCGGTCTACAATGAGCAGTTCTTC
TRBJ2-7,TRBV29-1,-,-,CSVEIMGYYEQYF,TGCAGCGTTGAGATCATGGGATACTACGAGCAGTACTTC
TRBJ1-5,TRBV15,-,few,CATSSTSGIHQPQHF,TGTGCCACCAGCAGTACGTCAGGGATCCATCAGCCCCAGCATTTT
TRBJ1-2,TRBV11-2,-,once,CASSKGRPNYGYTF,TGTGCCAGCAGCAAGGGGCGGCCGAACTATGGCTACACCTTC
TRBJ2-5,TRBV6-5,TRBD2,few,CASSQTSLREETQYF,TGTGCCAGCAGTCAGACTAGCTTGAGGGAGGAGACCCAGTACTTC
TRBJ2-7,TRBV2,TRBD2,-,CASSDPAEREVYEQYF,TGTGCCAGCAGTGATCCCGCGGAGCGGGAGGTATACGAGCAGTACTTC
TRBJ2-1,TRBV5-4,-,few,CASSLTQGYNEQFF,TGTGCCAGCAGCTTGACCCAAGGTTACAATGAGCAGTTCTTC
TRBJ2-1,TRBV6-5,-,-,CASSYGGAFDNEQFF,TGTGCCAGCAGTTACGGGGGAGCGTTTGACAATGAGCAGTTCTTC
TRBJ1-1,TRBV29-1,-,-,CSVGDGTEAFF,TGCAGCGTTGGGGACGGCACTGAAGCTTTCTTT
TRBJ1-5,TRBV30,TRBD1,-,CAWSTGQGSQPQHF,TGTGCCTGGAGTACGGGACAGGGTAGTCAGCCCCAGCATTTT
TRBJ1-1,TRBV30,-,-,CAWSGYTGNTEAFF,TGTGCCTGGAGTGGGTATACAGGGAACACTGAAGCTTTCTTT
TRBJ2-3,TRBV7-9,TRBD2,many,CASSLYGFDSGDYTDTQYF,TGTGCCAGCAGCTTATACGGCTTTGACAGCGGGGACTATACAGATACGCAGTATTTT
TRBJ2-5,TRBV11-3,-,-,CASSLEAGETQYF,TGTGCCAGCAGCTTAGAGGCCGGGGAGACCCAGTACTTC
TRBJ2-3,TRBV9,-,-,CASSGGTDTQYF,TGTGCCAGCAGCGGAGGCACAGATACGCAGTATTTT
TRBJ2-1,TRBV6-1,-,-,CASSLDFNEQFF,TGTGCCAGCAGCCTTGACTTCAATGAGCAGTTCTTC
TRBJ2-1,TRBV29-1,TRBD2,-,CSGSSGLAGEPFF,TGCAGCGGATCCTCCGGACTAGCGGGAGAACCGTTCTTC
TRBJ2-7,TRBV9,-,-,CASSKQGVSYEQYF,TGTGCCAGCAGTAAGCAGGGTGTCTCCTACGAGCAGTACTTC
TRBJ1-1,TRBV5-6,-,-,CASSRGVMNTEAFF,TGTGCCAGCAGCCGCGGCGTAATGAACACTGAAGCTTTCTTT
TRBJ2-1,TRBV6-1,TRBD2,-,CASRTSGNNNEQFF,TGTGCCAGCAGGACTAGCGGAAATAACAATGAGCAGTTCTTC
TRBJ1-1,TRBV18,TRBD1,few,CASSPQGRDTEAFF,TGTGCCAGCTCCCCACAGGGGAGGGACACTGAAGCTTTCTTT
TRBJ1-4,TRBV6-1,-,-,CASSEWRTAEKLFF,TGTGCCAGCAGTGAATGGAGGACCGCAGAAAAACTGTTTTTT
TRBJ1-1,TRBV11-3,-,-,CASSPPNKAFF,TGTGCCAGCAGCCCCCCCAACAAAGCTTTCTTT
TRBJ1-1,TRBV4-1,-,few,CASSQDIGGTEAFF,TGCGCCAGCAGCCAAGATATAGGGGGCACTGAAGCTTTCTTT
TRBJ2-5,TRBV15,-,-,CATSRSGQETQYF,TGTGCCACCAGCCGTAGCGGACAAGAGACCCAGTACTTC
TRBJ2-1,TRBV14,-,-,CASSPSLGLNEQFF,TGTGCCAGCAGCCCCTCTCTCGGGTTGAATGAGCAGTTCTTC
TRBJ2-3,TRBV13,TRBD2,-,CASSPRGSGADTQYF,TGTGCCAGCAGCCCCCGCGGGAGCGGGGCAGATACGCAGTATTTT
TRBJ2-7,TRBV5-1,-,-,CASSLAASYEQYF,TGCGCCAGCAGCTTAGCGGCCTCCTACGAGCAGTACTTC
TRBJ2-1,TRBV23-1,-,few,CASSPYRPDEQFF,TGCGCCAGCAGTCCTTACCGCCCCGATGAGCAGTTCTTC
TRBJ1-4,TRBV7-9,TRBD1,few,CASSAPDRGEKLFF,TGTGCCAGCAGCGCCCCGGACAGGGGTGAAAAACTGTTTTTT
TRBJ2-1,TRBV7-2,-,-,CASSFGPPDEQFF,TGTGCCAGCAGCTTCGGACCTCCCGATGAGCAGTTCTTC
TRBJ2-7,TRBV27,TRBD1,many,CASSFPGQGLYEQYF,TGTGCCAGCAGTTTTCCGGGACAGGGCCTCTACGAGCAGTACTTC
TRBJ1-2,TRBV5-4,TRBD1,-,CASSAVTGNGYTF,TGTGCCAGCAGCGCCGTGACAGGGAATGGCTACACCTTC
TRBJ2-3,TRBV7-8,-,few,CASSFRGGAGSQDTQYF,TGTGCCAGCAGCTTTCGCGGCGGGGCCGGATCACAAGATACGCAGTATTTT
TRBJ2-1,TRBV5-4,-,-,CASSFGLVQFF,TGTGCCAGCAGCTTCGGACTTGTGCAGTTCTTC
TRBJ2-1,TRBV4-3,-,few,CASSPGGNEQFF,TGCGCCAGCAGCCCTGGAGGGAATGAGCAGTTCTTC
TRBJ1-5,TRBV15,-,few,CATSEGVGSNQPQHF,TGTGCCACCAGCGAAGGGGTAGGCAGCAATCAGCCCCAGCATTTT
TRBJ2-3,TRBV27,TRBD1,-,CASSLSPTGAGTDTQYF,TGTGCCAGCAGTTTATCACCGACAGGGGCGGGCACAGATACGCAGTATTTT
TRBJ1-5,TRBV27,TRBD1,once,CASSLSGTGTLRPQHF,TGTGCCAGCAGTTTATCGGGGACAGGGACTTTAAGGCCCCAGCATTTT
TRBJ1-5,TRBV27,TRBD1,-,CASSLVGQGEMPQHF,TGTGCCAGCAGTTTAGTGGGACAGGGGGAAATGCCCCAGCATTTT
TRBJ2-1,TRBV9,TRBD1,-,CASSLHGTGAYNEQFF,TGTGCCAGCAGCCTCCACGGGACAGGGGCCTACAATGAGCAGTTCTTC
TRBJ2-2,TRBV29-1,-,-,CSVELLDIAELFF,TGCAGCGTAGAACTACTGGACATCGCGGAGCTGTTTTTT
TRBJ2-2,TRBV9,-,-,CASSVGGRELFF,TGTGCCAGCAGCGTAGGGGGACGGGAGCTGTTTTTT
TRBJ2-1,TRBV27,-,-,CASTWSGSSYNEQFF,TGTGCCAGCACCTGGTCGGGGAGCTCCTACAATGAGCAGTTCTTC
TRBJ2-2,TRBV9,TRBD2,-,CASSVAGGPLGELFF,TGTGCCAGCAGCGTCGCGGGGGGACCCCTGGGGGAGCTGTTTTTT
TRBJ2-5,TRBV7-9,TRBD1,-,CASSSIGTGGETQYF,TGTGCCAGCAGCTCAATTGGGACAGGTGGAGAGACCCAGTACTTC
TRBJ1-1,TRBV29-1,-,few,CSVEQARTMNTEAFF,TGCAGCGTTGAACAGGCCCGGACGATGAACACTGAAGCTTTCTTT
TRBJ2-1,TRBV5-6,TRBD2,once,CASSPGGPNEQFF,TGTGCCAGCAGCCCGGGAGGTCCCAATGAGCAGTTCTTC
TRBJ2-1,TRBV19,-,few,CASSINYNEQFF,TGTGCCAGTAGTATCAACTACAATGAGCAGTTCTTC
TRBJ2-7,TRBV5-1,-,-,CASSQGPSSYEQYF,TGCGCCAGCAGCCAGGGACCGAGCTCCTACGAGCAGTACTTC
TRBJ1-1,TRBV28,-,few,CASSPGTFSGAFF,TGTGCCAGCAGCCCCGGGACATTCTCGGGAGCTTTCTTT
TRBJ2-1,TRBV27,-,medium-sized,CASGPFEQFF,TGTGCCAGCGGGCCCTTTGAGCAGTTCTTC
TRBJ2-7,TRBV15,TRBD1,-,CATSSGPSGTGTYEQYF,TGTGCCACCAGCAGCGGACCATCGGGGACAGGGACCTACGAGCAGTACTTC
TRBJ2-7,TRBV29-1,-,few,CSVEDLTSYEQYF,TGCAGCGTTGAAGATCTGACTTCCTACGAGCAGTACTTC
TRBJ2-5,TRBV9,-,-,CASSVGLAVQETQYF,TGTGCCAGCAGCGTGGGGCTAGCCGTACAAGAGACCCAGTACTTC
TRBJ2-7,TRBV7-8,TRBD2,-,CASSLSRGGYEQYF,TGTGCCAGCAGCTTATCTCGGGGGGGCTACGAGCAGTACTTC